This record looks at one T cell receptor (beta chain) sequence and its context. The data stem from a study of shared clonotypes between healthy human individuals. The study enrolled healthy HIV-negative adults without recent acute infections or vaccinations as donors. CDR3 size: 16 residues. Produced via immunoSEQ multiplex PCR; TCRdb's table is partial and in-frame only. The sample shows under 650,000 clones, less than 96% of them seen only once. The genes are TRBV21-1 and TRBJ2-7. TRBV21-1 is annotated as a pseudogene. The clonotype originates from a woman in her 30s in good health. The specimen was naive CD4+ T cells sorted from blood. Described subset: CD45RA+ positively selected. For the CDR3, the DNA is TGTGCCAGCAGCAAAAGGAGGCAGGGTAGATTGAACGAGCAGTACTTC. Residues: CASSKRRQGRLNEQYF.